A selection of T cell receptor beta chains follows, all from one sample in a study of Graves' ophthalmopathy and Graves' hyperthyroidism. TCRdb fed the multiplex PCR reads into MiXCR, producing one record per CDR3 protein. The data contain approximately 480,000 distinct CDR3 sequences, roughly 14% of them seen just once; the ten biggest clones take up 8% to 10%. Material for sequencing was blood. Receptors originate from a woman aged 30 to 39 with Graves' ophthalmopathy. Each CDR3 is given without its conserved first and last residue. Each record gives: V gene, J gene, CDR3 protein.

v_gene: TRBV12-3/TRBV12-4; j_gene: TRBJ1-2; CDR3aa: ASTLGTGGYT
v_gene: TRBV12-3/TRBV12-4; j_gene: TRBJ1-5; CDR3aa: ASSGEAGAIQPQH
v_gene: TRBV12-3/TRBV12-4; j_gene: TRBJ2-7; CDR3aa: ASSLVLAGGHEQY
v_gene: TRBV14; j_gene: TRBJ1-2; CDR3aa: ASSQEERYGYT
v_gene: TRBV11-2; j_gene: TRBJ2-2; CDR3aa: ASSLGGLAGGRPGELF
v_gene: TRBV12-3/TRBV12-4; j_gene: TRBJ2-7; CDR3aa: ASSLMAGSAYEQY
v_gene: TRBV6-1; j_gene: TRBJ2-7; CDR3aa: ASKDNSYEQY
v_gene: TRBV7-6; j_gene: TRBJ2-3; CDR3aa: ASSPGTGTDTQY
v_gene: TRBV27; j_gene: TRBJ2-7; CDR3aa: ASSPTLTGIYEQY
v_gene: TRBV4-1; j_gene: TRBJ1-1; CDR3aa: ASSQVWDRRSEAF
v_gene: TRBV7-2; j_gene: TRBJ2-6; CDR3aa: ASSPRYSGANVLT
v_gene: TRBV27; j_gene: TRBJ2-5; CDR3aa: ASSILGTSGSGVETQY
v_gene: TRBV11-2; j_gene: TRBJ2-2; CDR3aa: ASTRTSNTGELF
v_gene: TRBV6-1; j_gene: TRBJ2-5; CDR3aa: ASSPVGQGAGETQY
v_gene: TRBV6-5; j_gene: TRBJ2-3; CDR3aa: ASSYRRLSSTDTRY
v_gene: TRBV20-1; j_gene: TRBJ1-5; CDR3aa: SARDLLGIRNQPQH
v_gene: TRBV12-3/TRBV12-4; j_gene: TRBJ1-1; CDR3aa: ASSLAGGVNTEAF
v_gene: TRBV6-1; j_gene: TRBJ2-7; CDR3aa: ASSERREQY
v_gene: TRBV30; j_gene: TRBJ2-7; CDR3aa: AWSRGLYEQY
v_gene: TRBV20-1; j_gene: TRBJ2-5; CDR3aa: SARATGKETQY
v_gene: TRBV12-3/TRBV12-4; j_gene: TRBJ1-2; CDR3aa: ASRLDRVYGGYT
v_gene: TRBV4-1; j_gene: TRBJ1-2; CDR3aa: ASSQDLEGLFYGYT
v_gene: TRBV3-1; j_gene: TRBJ2-4; CDR3aa: ASSPTGGFAKNIQY
v_gene: TRBV6-2/TRBV6-3; j_gene: TRBJ1-5; CDR3aa: ASSLGGQPQD
v_gene: TRBV12-3/TRBV12-4; j_gene: TRBJ2-7; CDR3aa: ASSLGGVHYEQY
v_gene: TRBV27; j_gene: TRBJ1-2; CDR3aa: ASSLHGQGSYT
v_gene: TRBV5-1; j_gene: TRBJ1-1; CDR3aa: ASSLGAGVIEAF
v_gene: TRBV18; j_gene: TRBJ2-7; CDR3aa: ASSPLRRSYEQY
v_gene: TRBV7-9; j_gene: TRBJ2-5; CDR3aa: ASSLAGTETRY
v_gene: TRBV5-1; j_gene: TRBJ1-2; CDR3aa: ASSLTSGRGVYGYT
v_gene: TRBV29-1; j_gene: TRBJ2-3; CDR3aa: SVESRWRANTDTQY